This T cell receptor beta chain was observed in a study of long-term antiretroviral therapy in people with HIV. Study results and limitations: Older ART regimens may have been in use when blood was drawn between about 2004 and 2018. Before ART, certain clones expanded, and these dominated the repertoire at all time points.

The immunoSEQ assay was v3.0, run at survey level. The repertoire was sequenced with immunoSEQ multiplex PCR; TCRdb's copy has only in-frame clones and lacks some. Altogether 15,000 to 20,000 clones are present, approximately 86% being singletons, with the ten largest covering roughly a tenth. Trimming took 8 bases from V and 2 from J, leaving 15 bases between them. Looked up from germline, CDR1 is GTSNPN and CDR2 is SVGIG (reference sequence). This CDR3 contains 13 residues. On this clone itself: The antigen remains undetermined.

This TCR was sampled from a man aged 35 to 55 with HIV. The chain carries TRBV30 and TRBJ1-1; D remains ambiguous. This material consisted of unsorted PBMCs, taken 0.5 years after starting antiretroviral therapy. The CDR3 is CATDPDLNTEAFF. CDR3 bases: TGTGCCACTGACCCGGACCTAAACACTGAAGCTTTCTTT.